One sample yielded the 14 T cell receptor beta chains listed below, sequenced in a study of blood T cells in healthy people across ages. A second roughly 6 to 12 cycle PCR used barcoded and J-beta primers. Each CDR3 protein is one row after TCRdb ran MiXCR on the 5' RACE reads. This table holds 1.4 million or so distinct CDR3 sequences, 42% found once. The sequencing input was blood. The receptor set was obtained from a woman between 18 and 29 years old in good health.

The chain joins TRBV20-1 to TRBJ1-2, with D possibly TRBD1 on 6 matching bases. CDR3 size: 15 residues. The V end lost 6 bases, the J end lost 2 bases, and 19 bases lay between the germline ends. CDR1 and CDR2 from the germline V gene are DFQATT and SNEGSKA (reference sequence). CDR3 protein: CSAADRQVMNYGYTF. The CDR3 nucleotides read TGCAGTGCAGCCGACCGACAGGTTATGAACTATGGCTACACCTTC.

The chain joins TRBV20-1 to TRBJ1-1; 7 bases align to TRBD1. The germline gives CDR1 DFQATT, CDR2 SNEGSKA (reference sequence). This CDR3 region has 14 residues. Trimming took 3 bases from V and 0 from J; bases not matched to a gene: 4. The CDR3 is CSAREQGMNTEAFF. Here the CDR3 DNA reads TGCAGTGCTAGGGAACAGGGGATGAACACTGAAGCTTTCTTT.

The chain has TRBV28 and TRBJ1-6; 7 positions match TRBD1. This CDR3 is built from 15 residues. The junction had 19 bases not matched to a gene; V was cut back by 10 bases and J by 13 bases. CDR1 is MDHEN and CDR2 is SYDVKM in the germline V gene. The CDR3 sequence is CATLPGQLTPGPLHF. In nucleotides, the CDR3 is TGTGCCACTCTTCCGGGACAGCTTACTCCGGGGCCCCTCCACTTT. Filled out from reference TRBV28 and TRBJ1-6, the complete variable domain reads DVKVTQSSRYLVKRTGEKVFLECVQDMDHENMFWYRQDPGLGLRLIYFSYDVKMKEKGDIPEGYSVSREKKERFSLILESASTNQTSMYLCATLPGQLTPGPLHFGNGTRLTVT.

As DNA, the CDR3 is TGTGCCAGCAGGCACAGCTCTGTCAATGAGCAGTACTTC. This codes for CASRHSSVNEQYF. V usage is TRBV27 and J usage is TRBJ2-7; D unclear. This CDR3 has 13 residues. Germline V gene sequence: CDR1 MNHEY, CDR2 SMNVEV (reference sequence). Trimming removed 6 bases from V and 7 bases from J, with 16 bases in between.

The CDR3 here is CASRQQNFKPQHF. In DNA form, the CDR3 reads TGCGCCAGCAGGCAGCAGAATTTCAAACCCCAGCATTTT. This chain links TRBV10-2 with TRBJ1-5; D ambiguous. With 6 bases removed from V and 10 bases from J, the gap between germline ends came to 16 bases. Germline V gives CDR1 WSHSY, CDR2 SAAADI. There are 13 residues in the CDR3.

This clonotype has only one observation. A junction boundary mismatches the germline segment, possibly from a read error. The chain joins TRBV6-1 to TRBJ2-1, with D perhaps matching TRBD1 (6 bases). This CDR3 has 13 residues. CDR1 is MNHNS and CDR2 is SASEGT in the germline V gene. For the CDR3, the DNA is TGTGCCAGCAGTGAAGTACAGGGAAATGAGCGGTTCTTC. Amino acid sequence: CASSEVQGNERFF.

The rearrangement joins TRBV20-1 to TRBJ2-7; TRBD1 matches 7 bases. CDR1 and CDR2 from the germline V gene are DFQATT and SNEGSKA (reference sequence). CDR3 length equals 13 residues. V was pared by 4 bases and J by 0 bases, with 3 bases of the junction left unmatched. DNA of the CDR3: TGCAGTGCTAAGCACAGGGGCTCCTACGAGCAGTACTTC. It is translated as CSAKHRGSYEQYF.

The chain has TRBV7-9 and TRBJ2-1; D gene unclear. V shed 3 bases and J shed 0 bases, with 12 bases lying between them. Germline CDR1 reads SEHNR; CDR2 reads FQNEAQ (reference sequence). The CDR3 contains 16 residues. DNA of the CDR3: TGTGCCAGCAGCTTCCAACCAGTGGGCTCCTACAATGAGCAGTTCTTC. This sequence encodes CASSFQPVGSYNEQFF.

This clonotype has just a few counts. The chain couples TRBV4-3 to TRBJ2-3, with 8 bases lining up with TRBD1. The CDR3 is made up of 15 amino acids. Losses at the gene ends were 0 bases for V and 5 bases for J; bases not matched to a gene: 4. Germline loops: CDR1 LGHNA, CDR2 YSLEER. The CDR3 nucleotides are TGCGCCAGCAGCCAAGATCGACAGGGGATAGATACGCAGTATTTT. This gives the protein CASSQDRQGIDTQYF.

The chain combines TRBV20-1 with TRBJ1-2, with no clear D. Germline V CDR1 and CDR2: DFQATT, SNEGSKA (reference sequence). V lost 6 bases to trimming and J lost 1 base, with 24 bases between them. This CDR3 is built from 17 residues. The CDR3 reads CSARQRKEHALNYGYTF. CDR3 DNA: TGCAGTGCCCGCCAGAGAAAAGAGCATGCCCTTAACTATGGCTACACCTTC.

The chain employs TRBV5-1 and TRBJ2-3; 7 positions match TRBD1. Germline-derived CDR1 and CDR2 are SGHRS and YFSETQ. The CDR3 runs 17 residues. V trimming: 4 bases; J trimming: 0 bases; junction bases outside the gene matches: 11. The CDR3, as DNA: TGCGCCAGCAGCCGCGGCGGAATGACAGGGAGCACAGATACGCAGTATTTT. This gives the protein CASSRGGMTGSTDTQYF. Combining the CDR3 with reference TRBV5-1 and TRBJ2-3 gives the whole variable domain KAGVTQTPRYLIKTRGQQVTLSCSPISGHRSVSWYQQTPGQGLQFLFEYFSETQRNKGNFPGRFSGRQFSNSRSEMNVSTLELGDSALYLCASSRGGMTGSTDTQYFGPGTRLTVL.

In its sample, this clonotype was seen many times. V gene TRBV7-9 combines with J gene TRBJ2-1, with D perhaps TRBD2 (5 bases). V was cut by 6 bases and J by 8 bases, with 14 bases left in between. Germline V gene data show CDR1 as SEHNR and CDR2 as FQNEAQ (reference sequence). The CDR3 length is 13 residues. The DNA of the CDR3 is TGTGCCAGCAGAAGGGAGCTTATGGATGAGCAGTTCTTC. Protein: CASRRELMDEQFF. The entire variable domain, with the rest obtained from reference TRBV7-9 and TRBJ2-1, is as follows: DTGVSQNPRHKITKRGQNVTFRCDPISEHNRLYWYRQTLGQGPEFLTYFQNEAQLEKSRLLSDRFSAERPKGSFSTLEIQRTEQGDSAMYLCASRRELMDEQFFGPGTRLTVL.

V is TRBV6-5 and J is TRBJ2-3; TRBD1 might be the D (5 bases). The CDR3 is 14 residues long. V was pared by 6 bases and J by 1 base, with 11 bases between. CDR1 is MNHEY, CDR2 SVGAGI, per germline. The CDR3 coding sequence is TGTGCCAGCAGACCGGACACTGGCACAGATACGCAGTATTTT. This sequence encodes CASRPDTGTDTQYF.

The sample holds many counts of this clonotype. The chain employs TRBV4-2 and TRBJ1-2; a weak D match, TRBD1 (5 bases). Trimming took 4 bases from V and 8 from J, leaving 17 bases between them. The length of the CDR3 is 14 residues. The germline gives CDR1 LGHNA, CDR2 YNFKEQ. The CDR3 here is CASSLSRDCCGYTF. CDR3 bases: TGTGCCAGCAGCCTATCCAGGGATTGCTGCGGCTACACCTTC.